Below, 28 T cell receptor beta chains from the same sample are listed, as sequenced in a study of chemoradiotherapy in HPV16-positive cancers. Using immunoSEQ multiplex PCR, the repertoire was profiled, and TCRdb retains in-frame clones only, with some absent. The table includes around 17,000 clones, 60% to 80% detected once. The material was tumor tissue, obtained from a patient who underwent chemoradiotherapy. The receptors shown here come from a human donor with HPV-associated anogenital cancer.

The genes are TRBV12-5 and TRBJ2-3, with a tentative D call TRBD1 (5 bases). The CDR3 has 16 amino acids. Germline V CDR1 and CDR2: LGHNT, FRNRAP. Trimming stripped 6 bases from V and 2 bases from J, with 18 bases between. The CDR3 spells CASGSPIDRFTDTQYF. CDR3 coding DNA: TGTGCTAGTGGCTCCCCCATAGACAGATTCACAGATACGCAGTATTTT.

The CDR3 loop is CASSSTSGRGEQFF. CDR3 nucleotide sequence: TGTGCCAGCAGCTCTACTAGCGGGAGAGGTGAGCAGTTCTTC. The chain has TRBV7-2 and TRBJ2-1; 11 bases are shared with TRBD2. V trimming: 4 bases; J trimming: 9 bases; junction bases outside the gene matches: 5. CDR1 SGHTA and CDR2 FQGNSA come from the germline V gene. This CDR3 contains 14 residues. The full variable domain, its missing parts supplied by reference TRBV7-2 and TRBJ2-1, is GAGVSQSPSNKVTEKGKDVELRCDPISGHTALYWYRQSLGQGLEFLIYFQGNSAPDKSGLPSDRFSAERTGGSVSTLTIQRTQQEDSAVYLCASSSTSGRGEQFFGPGTRLTVL.

The V gene is TRBV10-3, the J gene TRBJ1-5, with D possibly matching TRBD1 (5 bases). From germline, CDR1 is ENHRY and CDR2 SYGVKD. Between the trimmed V and J ends, which lost 5 bases and 6 bases, there was a span of 14 bases. This CDR3 is 14 amino acids long. The chain's CDR3 is CAISKGVAPQPQHF. The CDR3 region has the DNA TGTGCCATCAGTAAAGGGGTTGCTCCTCAGCCCCAGCATTTT.

The CDR3 nucleotides are TGTGCCACCAGCACGCGTGTGACAGGGGACGAGCAGTACTTC. Translating it yields CATSTRVTGDEQYF. The gene calls are TRBV15 and TRBJ2-5; 8 bases are shared with TRBD1. The last part of the DNA fits TRBJ2-7 better; the J call may be wrong. The CDR3 contains 14 residues. Germline CDR1 LNHNV, CDR2 YYDKDF (reference sequence).

The V call is TRBV6-1, the J call TRBJ1-1; no clear D gene. V was clipped by 0 bases and J by 8 bases, with 16 bases between them. Germline V gives CDR1 MNHNS, CDR2 SASEGT. This CDR3 spans 15 amino acids. The CDR3 DNA sequence: TGTGCCAGCAGTGAAGCCTGGTCGAGTTTTGGGGAAGCTTTCTTT. It encodes CASSEAWSSFGEAFF.

This clone showed up just a few times. This rearrangement joins TRBV6-5 to TRBJ2-2; no clear D gene. Between the trimmed V and J ends, which lost 2 bases and 1 base, there was a span of 8 bases. Germline V gives CDR1 MNHEY, CDR2 SVGAGI. The CDR3 is made up of 15 amino acids. CDR3: CASSYRAMNTGELFF. The CDR3 nucleotides read TGTGCCAGCAGTTACCGGGCCATGAACACCGGGGAGCTGTTTTTT.

The chain is built from TRBV7-2 and TRBJ1-2; TRBD1 matches 7 bases. The germline V gene encodes CDR1 SGHTA and CDR2 FQGNSA. The V and J ends lost 5 bases and 4 bases, in that order; junction bases with no gene match: 13. This CDR3 is 16 amino acids long. The DNA for the CDR3 is TGTGCCAGCAGCCCCGGTAAGGGACAGCTCTTCTATGGCTACACCTTC. Its translation is CASSPGKGQLFYGYTF.

This rearrangement joins TRBV19 to TRBJ1-6; D is undetermined. Trimming removed 7 bases at V and 0 bases at J, with 10 bases between. This CDR3 region has 15 residues. Germline V gives CDR1 LNHDA, CDR2 SQIVND (reference sequence). CDR3 nucleotides: TGTGCCAGTAATCGTCCGGGCTCCTATAATTCACCCCTCCACTTT. This gives the protein CASNRPGSYNSPLHF.

V and J are TRBV18 and TRBJ1-1; no reliable D call. Trimming pared 2 bases from V and 1 base from J, leaving 5 bases between. The germline V gene encodes CDR1 KGHSH and CDR2 LQKENI. There are 13 residues in the CDR3. CDR3 protein: CASSPDQNTEAFF. The CDR3 nucleotides read TGTGCCAGCTCACCAGACCAGAACACTGAAGCTTTCTTT.

The table lists this clone with a count of one. The chain links TRBV7-2 to TRBJ1-3; D not certain. CDR3 length: 17 amino acids. Trimming took off 4 bases at V and 0 bases at J, with 16 bases between the two ends. CDR1 is SGHTA and CDR2 is FQGNSA in the germline V gene. The CDR3 DNA follows: TGTGCCAGCAGCTCCAACCAGCCATCGAACTCTGGAAACACCATATATTTT. Amino acid sequence: CASSSNQPSNSGNTIYF.

The chain uses TRBV27 and TRBJ1-2; D is ambiguous. The CDR3 runs to 14 residues. Per germline, CDR1 MNHEY and CDR2 SMNVEV (reference sequence). V lost 5 bases to trimming and J lost 5 bases, with 15 bases between them. CDR3 protein: CASSPSRAPYGYTF. CDR3 coding DNA: TGTGCCAGCAGTCCCTCGAGGGCCCCGTATGGCTACACCTTC.

In its sample, this clone was seen once. The chain is built from TRBV5-6 and TRBJ1-4; no clear D gene. The germline V gene encodes CDR1 SGHDT and CDR2 YYEEEE. This CDR3 has 13 residues. V shed 0 bases and J shed 7 bases, with 7 bases lying between them. The CDR3 reads CASSLGGSEKLFF. CDR3 sequence (DNA): TGTGCCAGCAGCTTGGGGGGATCTGAAAAACTGTTTTTT.

This clone was counted a single time. The chain employs TRBV5-5 and TRBJ2-7; D is ambiguous. Trimming cost V 1 base and J 6 bases, with 14 bases left between them. The CDR3 length is 14 residues. The V gene's germline CDR1 is SGHKS and CDR2 YYEKEE (reference sequence). DNA of the CDR3: TGTGCCAGCAGCTTGCGGCCTTTTGGGCGCGAGCAGTACTTC. Translated, it gives CASSLRPFGREQYF.

The J gene is TRBJ1-6, the V gene TRBV11-2; D gene uncertain. The CDR3 has 12 residues. Germline V CDR1 and CDR2: SGHAT, FQNNGV. Between the trimmed V and J ends, which lost 3 bases and 7 bases, there was a span of 4 bases. CDR3 sequence: CASSFQNSPLHF. CDR3 bases: TGTGCCAGCAGCTTCCAAAATTCACCCCTCCACTTT.

This chain joins TRBV5-1 and TRBJ2-1; D unresolved. The V and J ends lost 0 bases and 7 bases respectively, with 11 bases between them. Germline V gives CDR1 SGHRS, CDR2 YFSETQ. The CDR3 totals 14 residues. The CDR3 DNA is TGCGCCAGCAGCTTGGTCAGCGCCTCAAATGAGCAGTTCTTC. This encodes CASSLVSASNEQFF.

CDR3 DNA: TGTGCCAGCAAGGAGTTTAGCGGGGGACCCGGGGAGCTGTTTTTT. Its protein product is CASKEFSGGPGELFF. The J gene is TRBJ2-2, the V gene TRBV6-4; 9 nucleotides agree with TRBD2. The CDR3 consists of 15 residues. Germline V gives CDR1 MRHNA, CDR2 SNTAGT. V trimming: 7 bases; J trimming: 6 bases; junction bases outside the gene matches: 9.

In its sample, this clone is large. The V call is TRBV5-1, the J call TRBJ1-1; the D is unclear. The germline V gene has CDR1 SGHRS and CDR2 YFSETQ. The V and J ends lost 1 base and 0 bases respectively, with 13 bases between them. The CDR3 loop spans 16 amino acids. The CDR3 spells CASSLSANPLNTEAFF. CDR3 DNA: TGCGCCAGCAGCTTGTCAGCTAACCCTTTGAACACTGAAGCTTTCTTT.

The chain has TRBV19 and TRBJ2-2; 8 bases align to TRBD1. CDR3 length: 15 amino acids. With V trimmed by 5 bases and J by 3 bases, 5 bases remained unmatched. Germline V lookup: CDR1 LNHDA, CDR2 SQIVND (reference sequence). The CDR3 region is CASSQGARDTGELFF. The CDR3 region has the DNA TGTGCCAGTAGTCAGGGGGCGAGGGACACCGGGGAGCTGTTTTTT.

The rearrangement uses TRBV27 and TRBJ2-1; D is perhaps TRBD2 (6 bases). Germline CDR1 is MNHEY and CDR2 is SMNVEV (reference sequence). Between the trimmed V and J ends, which lost 2 bases and 4 bases, there was a span of 15 bases. The CDR3 loop spans 16 amino acids. The CDR3 region is CASSLIEGLGYNEQFF. The CDR3 DNA reads as TGTGCCAGCAGTTTAATCGAGGGACTCGGGTACAATGAGCAGTTCTTC.

The V gene is TRBV19, the J gene TRBJ2-1, with D possibly being TRBD1 (6 bases). V was cut by 9 bases and J by 1 base, with 16 bases left in between. CDR1 LNHDA and CDR2 SQIVND come from the germline V gene (reference sequence). CDR3 length: 15 amino acids. In DNA form, the CDR3 reads TGTGCCAGGGGGCCGGGACAAAGGTCCTACAATGAGCAGTTCTTC. Translation gives CARGPGQRSYNEQFF.

This chain uses TRBV2 with TRBJ2-3; D perhaps matches TRBD1 (6 bases). The germline V gene encodes CDR1 SNHLY and CDR2 FYNNEI. Trimming took 6 bases from V and 6 from J, leaving 10 bases between them. CDR3 length: 12 amino acids. CDR3 DNA: TGTGCCAGCAGGAACAGGGAGGATACGCAGTATTTT. This encodes CASRNREDTQYF.

The V call is TRBV5-4, the J call TRBJ2-7; D gene uncertain. Trimming removed 3 bases at V and 5 bases at J, with 15 bases between. Germline CDR1 reads SGHNT; CDR2 reads YYREEE (reference sequence). CDR3 length equals 14 residues. The CDR3 DNA follows: TGTGCCAGCAGCTCGGACCAGATCTTCCACGAGCAGTACTTC. Encoded protein: CASSSDQIFHEQYF.

The chain is built from TRBV6-1 and TRBJ2-3; TRBD1 matches 9 bases. Trimming cost V 4 bases and J 5 bases; bases outside gene matches: 4. Per the germline V gene, CDR1 is MNHNS and CDR2 is SASEGT. The CDR3 has 14 amino acids. CDR3 sequence: CASSGRTGEDTQYF. In DNA form, the CDR3 reads TGTGCCAGCAGTGGCCGGACAGGGGAAGATACGCAGTATTTT.

This clone was detected once. The V gene is TRBV11-2, the J gene TRBJ2-1; D ambiguous. CDR1 SGHAT and CDR2 FQNNGV come from the germline V gene. V lost 1 base and J 3 bases, leaving 7 bases between the germline ends. CDR3 length: 14 residues. CDR3 in amino acids: CASSLAFSYNEQFF. CDR3 nucleotide sequence: TGTGCCAGCAGCTTAGCCTTTAGCTACAATGAGCAGTTCTTC.

The V call is TRBV7-6, the J call TRBJ2-1; 10 bases are a match to TRBD2. This CDR3 is built from 18 residues. Germline loops: CDR1 SGHVS, CDR2 FNYEAQ. J lost 7 bases, V lost 5 bases, and 17 bases had no gene match. This CDR3 reads CASSPVQGLAGGLNEQFF. The CDR3 bases are TGTGCCAGCAGCCCTGTGCAAGGGTTAGCGGGGGGTCTGAATGAGCAGTTCTTC.

In its sample, this clone was seen a few times. The chain combines TRBV6-7 with TRBJ2-7; 10 bases are shared with TRBD2. TRBV6-7 is reported as an ORF; its role is uncertain. V shed 6 bases and J 5 bases; nucleotides not matched to a gene: 10. The CDR3 contains 15 residues. The CDR3 DNA sequence: TGTGCCAGCAGGACACCCCCTAGCGGGGGCCACGAGCAGTACTTC. Protein sequence: CASRTPPSGGHEQYF.

The gene calls are TRBV12-2 and TRBJ2-2; the DNA was not compared with TRBD1, the D call given in the table. TRBV12-2 constitutes a pseudogene. The CDR3 spans 14 residues. CDR3 sequence: CASRICRFCGELFF. In DNA form, the CDR3 reads TGTGCAAGTCGGATCTGCAGGTTTTGCGGGGAGCTGTTTTTT.

This chain connects TRBV6-5 to TRBJ1-5; D call uncertain. Germline values: CDR1 MNHEY, CDR2 SVGAGI. The CDR3 runs 13 residues. V shed 2 bases and J shed 5 bases, with 7 bases lying between them. The CDR3 sequence is CASSYALDQPQHF. Written as DNA, the CDR3 is TGTGCCAGCAGTTACGCCCTGGATCAGCCCCAGCATTTT.